Listed here are 18 T cell receptor beta chains from one sample, sequenced in a study of shared clonotypes between healthy human individuals. TCRdb keeps only in-frame clones here, not all; method: immunoSEQ multiplex PCR. The sample records about 1.5 million clones, 95% to 99% being singletons. What was sequenced was naive CD4+ T cells sorted from blood. The sample's subset: CD45RA+ positively selected. The receptors shown here come from a man aged 30 to 39 in good health.

The chain recombines TRBV5-4 with TRBJ2-1, with D tentatively TRBD1 (6 bases). This CDR3 spans 16 amino acids. Germline V gene data show CDR1 as SGHNT and CDR2 as YYREEE (reference sequence). The V end was cut by 0 bases, the J end by 3 bases, with 13 bases between. The CDR3 DNA reads as TGTGCCAGCAGCTTGGGTGGGGACACCCACTACAATGAGCAGTTCTTC. Translation gives CASSLGGDTHYNEQFF.

The CDR3 nucleotides are TGTGCCAGCGCCGGGGGAGGGGAGCAGTTCTTC. It is translated as CASAGGGEQFF. The chain links TRBV9 to TRBJ2-1; 7 nucleotides line up with TRBD2. This CDR3 is 11 amino acids long. The germline gives CDR1 SGDLS, CDR2 YYNGEE. V lost 7 bases and J lost 10; bases outside the gene matches: 5.

The chain employs TRBV18 and TRBJ1-3; D possibly corresponds to TRBD1 (5 bases). This CDR3 contains 18 residues. Germline-derived CDR1 and CDR2 are KGHSH and LQKENI. V gave up 3 bases and J gave up 4 bases, with 22 bases separating them. Here the CDR3 reads CASSPLPREVGLGNTIYF. The CDR3 DNA reads TGTGCCAGCTCACCTTTGCCCCGAGAAGTGGGGCTCGGAAACACCATATATTTT.

The chain recombines TRBV13 with TRBJ2-3, with 7 nucleotides matching TRBD2. J gave up 4 bases and V 8 bases, and 9 bases lay outside the gene matches. The CDR3 contains 14 residues. Per the germline V gene, CDR1 is PRHDT and CDR2 is FYEKMQ (reference sequence). The CDR3 sequence: CASLGGGPPDTQYF. DNA of the CDR3: TGTGCCAGCCTGGGGGGAGGGCCCCCAGATACGCAGTATTTT.

This chain joins TRBV4-2 and TRBJ2-1; possibly TRBD1 for D (5 bases). The CDR3 loop spans 18 amino acids. CDR1 LGHNA and CDR2 YNFKEQ come from the germline V gene. Trimming stripped 1 base from V and 9 bases from J, with 25 bases between. The CDR3 coding sequence is TGTGCCAGCAGCCAAGTCGAAGGGGCTATCGGGCCAGAAACTGAGCAGTTCTTC. Its translation is CASSQVEGAIGPETEQFF.

The chain is built from TRBV5-4 and TRBJ2-3; no clear D gene. The V gene's germline CDR1 is SGHNT and CDR2 YYREEE (reference sequence). The CDR3 extends over 13 amino acids. The germline V and J ends were trimmed by 3 bases and 4 bases, with 9 bases remaining between them. The CDR3 DNA is TGTGCCAGCAGCTCGGCATGGGCAGATACGCAGTATTTT. It yields the protein CASSSAWADTQYF.

The V call is TRBV19, the J call TRBJ2-7; 12 bases agree with TRBD2. The length of the CDR3 is 15 residues. Germline lookup yields CDR1 LNHDA and CDR2 SQIVND (reference sequence). The trim removed 4 bases at V and 1 base at J, leaving 2 bases unmatched. In DNA form, the CDR3 reads TGTGCCAGTAGTAGGACTAGCGGGGATTCCTACGAGCAGTACTTC. This codes for CASSRTSGDSYEQYF.

The chain has TRBV7-9 and TRBJ2-5; maybe TRBD1 (6 bases). Germline CDR1 and CDR2: SEHNR and FQNEAQ (reference sequence). V lost 5 bases to trimming and J lost 3 bases, with 13 bases between them. The CDR3 is 14 amino acids. The CDR3 sequence: CASSLRTEKETQYF. The DNA of the CDR3 is TGTGCCAGCAGCCTGCGGACAGAAAAAGAGACCCAGTACTTC.

The CDR3 loop is CASRYTSPSRGETQYF. The CDR3 nucleotides are TGTGCCAGCAGATATACTAGCCCGAGTAGGGGTGAGACCCAGTACTTC. The chain uses TRBV5-4 and TRBJ2-5, with D possibly TRBD2 on 6 matching bases. Germline CDR1 reads SGHNT; CDR2 reads YYREEE (reference sequence). Trimming stripped 5 bases from V and 5 bases from J, with 22 bases between. This CDR3 spans 16 amino acids. Complete variable domain (other parts from reference TRBV5-4 and TRBJ2-5): ETGVTQSPTHLIKTRGQQVTLRCSSQSGHNTVSWYQQALGQGPQFIFQYYREEENGRGNFPPRFSGLQFPNYSSELNVNALELDDSALYLCASRYTSPSRGETQYFGPGTRLLVL.

This clone was seen a single time. The chain employs TRBV28 and TRBJ1-2; D unresolved. The length of the CDR3 is 14 residues. Between the trimmed V and J ends, which lost 4 bases and 5 bases, there was a span of 14 bases. Germline values: CDR1 MDHEN, CDR2 SYDVKM. CDR3: CASSSTTGIYGYTF. The CDR3 DNA is TGTGCCAGCAGTTCCACAACGGGGATTTATGGCTACACCTTC.

The V and J genes are TRBV14 and TRBJ2-3, with a possible D match to TRBD1 (5 bases). Trimming removed 2 bases from V and 4 bases from J, with 10 bases in between. Germline V lookup: CDR1 SGHDN, CDR2 FVKESK. CDR3 length equals 14 residues. DNA of the CDR3: TGTGCCAGCAGCCAATTCAGGGAAGCAGATACGCAGTATTTT. Translated: CASSQFREADTQYF.

The chain recombines TRBV7-8 with TRBJ1-1; D is unresolved. Germline CDR1 SGHVS, CDR2 FQNEAQ. The CDR3 totals 14 residues. V lost 5 bases and J lost 0, with 10 bases in between. CDR3 loop: CASSAGRLNTEAFF. CDR3 nucleotides: TGTGCCAGCAGCGCCGGACGGCTGAACACTGAAGCTTTCTTT.

The V gene is TRBV2, the J gene TRBJ2-3; D is possibly TRBD1 (7 bases). Germline assignment: CDR1 SNHLY and CDR2 FYNNEI. V lost 2 bases and J lost 2, with 23 bases in between. This CDR3 comprises 19 residues. CDR3 nucleotide sequence: TGTGCCAGCAGTGAACGCCCAGGGGGGTTCGCTCAAGTCACAGATACGCAGTATTTT. It yields the protein CASSERPGGFAQVTDTQYF.

A word on this clone: The sample holds other DNA sequences that translate to the same CDR3. The DNA for the CDR3 is TGTGCCAGCAGCTTACAGGGTGGGGAGACCCAGTACTTC. Amino acid sequence: CASSLQGGETQYF. The chain recombines TRBV11-3 with TRBJ2-5, with D tentatively TRBD1 (5 bases). Germline V gene lookup returns CDR1 SGHNT and CDR2 YENEEA. This CDR3 spans 13 amino acids. Trimming removed 2 bases at V and 5 bases at J, with 9 bases between.

The V call is TRBV7-2, the J call TRBJ2-1, with a tentative D call TRBD1 (6 bases). This CDR3 has 15 residues. The V end lost 1 base, the J end lost 7 bases, and 14 bases lay between the germline ends. Germline CDR1 and CDR2: SGHTA and FQGNSA. The CDR3 DNA follows: TGTGCCAGCAGCTTAGACAGGGCGGTCTTGAATGAGCAGTTCTTC. This encodes CASSLDRAVLNEQFF.

Of note for this clone: Other DNA sequences in the sample encode the same CDR3. The chain recombines TRBV18 with TRBJ1-5, with D uncertain. The CDR3 runs to 13 residues. With 2 bases removed from V and 4 bases from J, the gap between germline ends came to 6 bases. Germline CDR1 and CDR2: KGHSH and LQKENI. This chain's CDR3 is CASSPSENQPQHF. The CDR3 region has the DNA TGTGCCAGCTCACCATCCGAGAATCAGCCCCAGCATTTT.

The J gene is TRBJ2-5, the V gene TRBV7-2; TRBD2 is a possible D gene (7 bases). V was clipped by 7 bases and J by 3 bases, with 18 bases between them. Germline V CDR1 and CDR2: SGHTA, FQGNSA. The CDR3 length is 15 residues. CDR3 region: CASNVGGGREETQYF. CDR3 nucleotides: TGTGCCAGCAATGTAGGAGGGGGGAGGGAAGAGACCCAGTACTTC.

The chain couples TRBV29-1 to TRBJ2-7; TRBD2 matches at 7 bases. Germline values: CDR1 SQVTM, CDR2 ANQGSEA. The CDR3 has 13 amino acids. The V gene end was trimmed by 7 bases and the J gene end by 7 bases; junction bases not matched to a gene: 13. CDR3 loop: CSGTGTGGSEQYF. As DNA, the CDR3 is TGCAGCGGGACCGGGACGGGAGGATCTGAGCAGTACTTC.